These 16 T cell receptor beta chains were all obtained from the same sample, sequenced in a study of T cells in Graves' hyperthyroidism and ophthalmopathy. Template material for amplifying TCR beta CDR3 regions consisted of RNA transcripts. HTBI primers were used for first-round RT-PCR of the TCR CDR3. Each CDR3 protein is one row after TCRdb ran MiXCR on the multiplex PCR reads. The sample records fewer than 350,000 distinct CDR3 sequences, roughly 23% being singletons. The sequencing sample was made of blood. These receptors all stem from a woman between 45 and 65 years old with Graves' hyperthyroidism.

The chain uses TRBV3-1 and TRBJ1-5; tentative D call: TRBD1 (5 bases). From germline, CDR1 is LGHDT and CDR2 YNNKEL (reference sequence). Trimming removed 3 bases from V and 2 bases from J, with 11 bases in between. The CDR3 is 15 amino acids. CDR3 nucleotides: TGTGCCAGCAGCCACGGGGCTACTGGCAATCAGCCCCAGCATTTT. It is translated as CASSHGATGNQPQHF.

J is TRBJ2-7 and V is TRBV7-9; TRBD1 matches at 7 bases. Germline V CDR1 and CDR2: SEHNR, FQNEAQ (reference sequence). Losses at the gene ends were 5 bases for V and 0 bases for J; bases not matched to a gene: 10. The CDR3 loop spans 16 amino acids. CDR3 DNA sequence: TGTGCCAGCAGCCCAGGGGGACCGACTTTCTCCTACGAGCAGTACTTC. It encodes CASSPGGPTFSYEQYF.

The gene calls are TRBV2 and TRBJ2-3, with 7 bases lining up with TRBD1. This CDR3 contains 14 residues. Germline loops: CDR1 SNHLY, CDR2 FYNNEI. Losses at the gene ends were 7 bases for V and 3 bases for J; bases not matched to a gene: 7. In DNA form, the CDR3 reads TGTGCCAGCAAAAGAGGGGACAGAACAGATACGCAGTATTTT. Translated: CASKRGDRTDTQYF.

The genes are TRBV11-3 and TRBJ2-7, with D unclear. The CDR3 extends over 11 amino acids. Trimming left V 7 bases short and J 4 bases short, with 8 bases between. Per germline, CDR1 SGHNT and CDR2 YENEEA. This chain's CDR3 is CASTRGYEQYF. In DNA, the CDR3 is TGTGCCAGCACGCGAGGTTACGAGCAGTACTTC.

In its sample, this clonotype was seen many times. The chain uses TRBV2 and TRBJ2-3, with 8 bases aligning to TRBD1. The V segment lost 5 bases and the J segment 0 bases; nucleotides outside the gene matches: 4. CDR3 length: 15 amino acids. Germline CDR1 and CDR2: SNHLY and FYNNEI. The CDR3 region is CASSTGQGSTDTQYF. The CDR3 DNA reads as TGTGCCAGCAGTACAGGACAGGGAAGCACAGATACGCAGTATTTT.

This clonotype was counted between two and nine times. The chain is built from TRBV6-2 or TRBV6-3 and TRBJ2-4, with D hard to call. Germline CDR1 MNHEY, CDR2 SVGEGT. CDR3 length equals 14 residues. V lost 1 base to trimming and J lost 6 bases, with 10 bases between them. CDR3 in amino acids: CASSYLSTGNIQYF. CDR3 nucleotide sequence: TGTGCCAGCAGTTACTTATCCACGGGAAACATTCAGTACTTC.

This clonotype was found many times. The chain uses TRBV2 and TRBJ2-1; D gene unclear. Germline lookup yields CDR1 SNHLY and CDR2 FYNNEI. With 7 bases removed from V and 3 bases from J, the gap between germline ends came to 10 bases. The CDR3 extends over 13 amino acids. The CDR3 DNA sequence: TGTGCCAGCAAATGGACCGACTACAATGAGCAGTTCTTC. Encoded protein: CASKWTDYNEQFF.

The chain recombines TRBV28 with TRBJ2-7; D perhaps matches TRBD2 (6 bases). The germline gives CDR1 MDHEN, CDR2 SYDVKM. CDR3 length: 14 amino acids. Trimming left V 3 bases short and J 3 bases short, with 12 bases between. CDR3 in amino acids: CASSFPGTFYEQYF. In DNA, the CDR3 is TGTGCCAGCAGTTTCCCCGGGACTTTCTACGAGCAGTACTTC.

Many counts were recorded for this clonotype. The V gene is TRBV6-1, the J gene TRBJ2-7; D remains ambiguous. The CDR3 sequence is 14 residues long. Trimming stripped 7 bases from V and 0 bases from J, with 13 bases between. Germline V CDR1 and CDR2: MNHNS, SASEGT. Here the CDR3 reads CASTWLTSSYEQYF. CDR3 in DNA: TGTGCCAGCACCTGGCTCACGAGCTCCTACGAGCAGTACTTC.

This clonotype was seen repeatedly, ten times or more. The chain links TRBV20-1 to TRBJ2-7; 9 bases fit TRBD1. This CDR3 region has 13 residues. With 6 bases clipped from V and 2 bases from J, the junction kept 5 bases outside the gene matches. The V gene's germline CDR1 is DFQATT and CDR2 SNEGSKA (reference sequence). The CDR3 loop reads CSAIRQGAYEQYF. CDR3 sequence (DNA): TGCAGTGCAATAAGACAGGGGGCCTACGAGCAGTACTTC.

The chain is built from TRBV20-1 and TRBJ1-6; a weak D match, TRBD1 (6 bases). V lost 6 bases to trimming and J lost 10 bases, with 16 bases between them. The CDR3 contains 13 residues. Germline loops: CDR1 DFQATT, CDR2 SNEGSKA (reference sequence). The CDR3 loop is CSANQGNYSPLHF. The DNA for the CDR3 is TGCAGTGCAAACCAGGGGAACTACTCACCCCTCCACTTT.

This clonotype has a count of ten or more. This chain connects TRBV28 to TRBJ2-1, with 10 bases lining up with TRBD2. The CDR3 runs to 16 residues. Germline V lookup: CDR1 MDHEN, CDR2 SYDVKM. J gave up 3 bases and V 5 bases, and 7 bases lay outside the gene matches. The CDR3 DNA reads TGTGCCAGCAGTCCTCTAGCGGGAGATGGCTACAATGAGCAGTTCTTC. Translating it yields CASSPLAGDGYNEQFF.

The table lists this clonotype with many counts. The chain recombines TRBV5-1 with TRBJ1-5, with D possibly matching TRBD1 (5 bases). Germline assignment: CDR1 SGHRS and CDR2 YFSETQ. V was pared by 5 bases and J by 4 bases, with 16 bases between. CDR3 size: 15 residues. The CDR3 region has the DNA TGCGCCAGCAGTGTGGGGGTCGGGTTGAATCAGCCCCAGCATTTT. Translated: CASSVGVGLNQPQHF.

In DNA form, the CDR3 reads TGTGCCAGCAGTGAGGCGGGACAGATCTCCTACGAGCAGTACTTC. This codes for CASSEAGQISYEQYF. V and J are TRBV2 and TRBJ2-7; maybe TRBD1 (7 bases). Looked up from germline, CDR1 is SNHLY and CDR2 is FYNNEI. V dropped 3 bases and J dropped 0 bases, with 12 bases sitting between them. The CDR3 length is 15 residues.

The chain couples TRBV9 to TRBJ1-4; the match to TRBD1 covers 7 bases. V lost 0 bases to trimming and J lost 6 bases; unmatched junction nucleotides: 2. This CDR3 is built from 14 residues. Germline loops: CDR1 SGDLS, CDR2 YYNGEE. CDR3 loop: CASSVAGGDEKLFF. In DNA, the CDR3 is TGTGCCAGCAGCGTAGCAGGGGGTGATGAAAAACTGTTTTTT.

This clonotype came up once. The chain carries TRBV2 and TRBJ1-1, with TRBD1 identical over 7 bases. This CDR3 has 15 residues. The V segment lost 6 bases and the J segment 2 bases; nucleotides outside the gene matches: 9. Germline loops: CDR1 SNHLY, CDR2 FYNNEI. The CDR3 region has the DNA TGTGCCAGCAGCGATGTCGGGACAGTTAACACTGAAGCTTTCTTT. This encodes CASSDVGTVNTEAFF.